This is a list of T cell receptor beta chains from one sample in a study of T-cell reconstitution after alpha-beta-depleted transplantation in children. From the PCR reads, TCRdb called clonotypes with MiXCR, one entry per CDR3 protein. The sample carries 600,000 to 800,000 distinct CDR3 sequences, 10% to 15% recorded once. The sample was PBMCs, taken before TCRalphabeta/CD19-depleted stem cell transplant. The receptors stem from a girl aged 2-9 years with congenital amegakaryocytic thrombocytopenia, due to receive a stem cell transplant. The conserved cysteine and the conserved F or W are not part of the CDR3 here.

v_gene: TRBV20-1; CDR3aa: SARDLLSVRQLNTEAF
v_gene: TRBV5-8; CDR3aa: ASSLFY
v_gene: TRBV7-9; CDR3aa: ASTPRGNTEAF
v_gene: TRBV11-2; CDR3aa: ASSLSSYGSRRGQDTQY
v_gene: TRBV6-5; CDR3aa: ASSYSAGYGYT
v_gene: TRBV5-5; CDR3aa: ASSKGTVYGYT
v_gene: TRBV5-1; CDR3aa: ASQTGRGNTGELF
v_gene: TRBV20-1; CDR3aa: SASPWGTGDEKLF
v_gene: TRBV5-1; CDR3aa: ASSLSLGTTYEQY
v_gene: TRBV5-1; CDR3aa: ASSLGLGLYNEQF
v_gene: TRBV20-1; CDR3aa: SAREYGTSGEETQY
v_gene: TRBV7-8; CDR3aa: ASTRRGGHEQY
v_gene: TRBV5-1; CDR3aa: ASSLTDATNTGELF
v_gene: TRBV28; CDR3aa: ASRGTVQETQY
v_gene: TRBV12-3/TRBV12-4; CDR3aa: ASTHSGSSYNEQF
v_gene: TRBV5-1; CDR3aa: ASSYLLPNLNTDTQY
v_gene: TRBV4-1; CDR3aa: ASSRLLAGGTRRTDTQY
v_gene: TRBV11-1; CDR3aa: ASSSPGQKHSGRIHEQY
v_gene: TRBV5-1; CDR3aa: ASSLASLAGGEDTQY
v_gene: TRBV3-1; CDR3aa: ASSSQLLRQAPSNQPQH
v_gene: TRBV20-1; CDR3aa: SARGPPDGDTQY
v_gene: TRBV5-1; CDR3aa: ASSLGTGGAGIQY
v_gene: TRBV27; CDR3aa: ASSPLDSEQY
v_gene: TRBV7-2; CDR3aa: ASSLGGLREKLF
v_gene: TRBV30; CDR3aa: AWSGVGSTDTQY
v_gene: TRBV7-8; CDR3aa: AINKGLAGETQY
v_gene: TRBV5-1; CDR3aa: ASSLATTRGDTEAF
v_gene: TRBV15; CDR3aa: ATSREKTGNLPYEQY
v_gene: TRBV5-1; CDR3aa: ASSRILSGGSYEQY
v_gene: TRBV7-8; CDR3aa: ASSPSGHPMYNEQF
v_gene: TRBV12-3/TRBV12-4; CDR3aa: ASTLGAYEQY
v_gene: TRBV7-8; CDR3aa: ASSAATDSIYGYT
v_gene: TRBV6-8; CDR3aa: ASTFTCSGSHEQY
v_gene: TRBV5-5; CDR3aa: ASSSLTSGGTQY
v_gene: TRBV29-1; CDR3aa: SAGLASTTDTQY
v_gene: TRBV10-3; CDR3aa: AIRTYSGSDNEQF
v_gene: TRBV20-1; CDR3aa: SAPGQGPYGGYT
v_gene: TRBV5-1; CDR3aa: ASSLGQGINEQF
v_gene: TRBV5-1; CDR3aa: ASSLDRGSYEQY
v_gene: TRBV5-1; CDR3aa: ASTLDGGISYNEQF
v_gene: TRBV19; CDR3aa: ATLRDREDRGYT
v_gene: TRBV15; CDR3aa: ATSRDQEMTDTQY
v_gene: TRBV15; CDR3aa: ATSPPGSYYGYT
v_gene: TRBV10-3; CDR3aa: AISDGSHNQPQH